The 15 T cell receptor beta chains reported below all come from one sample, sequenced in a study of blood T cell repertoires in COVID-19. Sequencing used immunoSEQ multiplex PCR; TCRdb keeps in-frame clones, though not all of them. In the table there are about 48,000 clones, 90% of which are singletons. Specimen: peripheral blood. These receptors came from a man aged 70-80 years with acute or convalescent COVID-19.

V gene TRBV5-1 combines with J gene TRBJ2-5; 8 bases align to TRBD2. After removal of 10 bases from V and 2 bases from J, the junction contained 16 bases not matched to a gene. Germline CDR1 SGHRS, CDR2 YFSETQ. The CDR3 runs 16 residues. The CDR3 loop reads CASREGTRYAQETQYF. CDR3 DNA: TGCGCCTCACGGGAGGGGACGAGATACGCACAAGAGACCCAGTACTTC.

The CDR3 sequence is CASSYSRTSGVYEQYF. For the CDR3, the DNA is TGTGCCAGCAGTTACTCGAGGACTAGCGGGGTTTACGAGCAGTACTTC. This chain connects TRBV6-2 or TRBV6-3 to TRBJ2-7; TRBD2 matches 12 bases. The J segment lost 4 bases and the V segment lost 0 bases, leaving 4 bases of the junction unmatched. The CDR3 spans 16 residues. Germline-derived CDR1 and CDR2 are MNHEY and SVGEGT.

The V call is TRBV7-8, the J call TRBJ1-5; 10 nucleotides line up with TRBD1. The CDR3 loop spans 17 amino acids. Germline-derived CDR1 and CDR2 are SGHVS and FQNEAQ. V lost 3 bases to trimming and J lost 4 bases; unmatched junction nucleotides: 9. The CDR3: CASSFTADRGLNQPQHF. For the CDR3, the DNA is TGTGCCAGCAGCTTTACAGCCGACAGGGGGCTGAATCAGCCCCAGCATTTT. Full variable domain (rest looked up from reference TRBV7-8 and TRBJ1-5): GAGVSQSPRYKVAKRGQDVALRCDPISGHVSLFWYQQALGQGPEFLTYFQNEAQLDKSGLPSDRFFAERPEGSVSTLKIQRTQQEDSAVYLCASSFTADRGLNQPQHFGDGTRLSIL.

CDR3 loop: CASSFLDGTYEQYF. In DNA form, the CDR3 reads TGCGCCAGCAGCTTCCTAGATGGCACCTACGAGCAGTACTTC. This chain links TRBV5-1 with TRBJ2-7; D is unresolved. The V end was cut by 2 bases, the J end by 2 bases, with 11 bases between. This CDR3 is 14 amino acids long. Germline V gene sequence: CDR1 SGHRS, CDR2 YFSETQ.

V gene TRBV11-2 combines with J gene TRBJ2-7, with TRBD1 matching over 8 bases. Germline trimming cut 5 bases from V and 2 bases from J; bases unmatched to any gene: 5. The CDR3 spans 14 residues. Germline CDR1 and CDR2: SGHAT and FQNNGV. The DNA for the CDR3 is TGTGCCAGCAGCACCGACAGGGGCCCCTACGAGCAGTACTTC. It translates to CASSTDRGPYEQYF.

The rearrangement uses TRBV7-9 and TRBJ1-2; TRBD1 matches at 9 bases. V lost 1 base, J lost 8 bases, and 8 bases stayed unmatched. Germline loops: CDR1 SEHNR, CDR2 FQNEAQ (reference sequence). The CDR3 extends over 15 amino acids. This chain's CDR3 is CASSLVGTGLGGYTF. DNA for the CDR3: TGTGCCAGCAGCTTAGTAGGGACAGGGTTAGGCGGCTACACCTTC. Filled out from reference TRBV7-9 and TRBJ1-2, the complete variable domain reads DTGVSQNPRHKITKRGQNVTFRCDPISEHNRLYWYRQTLGQGPEFLTYFQNEAQLEKSRLLSDRFSAERPKGSFSTLEIQRTEQGDSAMYLCASSLVGTGLGGYTFGSGTRLTVV.

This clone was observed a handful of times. The DNA for the CDR3 is TGTGCCAGCAGTGCCGGGACAGGGGGCTTCTATGAGCAGTTCTTC. Translation gives CASSAGTGGFYEQFF. This sequence joins TRBV9 and TRBJ2-1; 12 nucleotides match TRBD1. V lost 5 bases to trimming and J lost 8 bases; unmatched junction nucleotides: 8. Per germline, CDR1 SGDLS and CDR2 YYNGEE. This CDR3 is built from 15 residues.

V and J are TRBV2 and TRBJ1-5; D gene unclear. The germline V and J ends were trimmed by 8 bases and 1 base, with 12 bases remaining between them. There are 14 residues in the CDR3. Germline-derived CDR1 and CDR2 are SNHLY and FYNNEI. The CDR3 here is CASCDFWSNQPQHF. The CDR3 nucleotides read TGTGCCAGCTGCGATTTTTGGAGCAATCAGCCCCAGCATTTT.

This CDR3 reads CASSTWTGKDQPQHF. In DNA form, the CDR3 reads TGTGCCAGCAGCACCTGGACAGGGAAAGATCAGCCCCAGCATTTT. The chain carries TRBV5-6 and TRBJ1-5, with 8 positions matching TRBD1. This CDR3 has 15 residues. Germline V gives CDR1 SGHDT, CDR2 YYEEEE. The junction had 8 bases not matched to a gene; V was cut back by 4 bases and J by 5 bases. The full variable domain, completed using reference TRBV5-6 and TRBJ1-5, is DAGVTQSPTHLIKTRGQQVTLRCSPKSGHDTVSWYQQALGQGPQFIFQYYEEEERQRGNFPDRFSGHQFPNYSSELNVNALLLGDSALYLCASSTWTGKDQPQHFGDGTRLSIL.

Here the CDR3 reads CASSLGGVDYGYTF. The CDR3 DNA is TGCGCCAGCAGCCTCGGGGGGGTGGACTATGGCTACACCTTC. The genes are TRBV5-1 and TRBJ1-2; weak D call: TRBD1 (5 bases). Between the trimmed V and J ends, which lost 4 bases and 3 bases, there was a span of 13 bases. This CDR3 contains 14 residues. Germline CDR1 SGHRS, CDR2 YFSETQ.

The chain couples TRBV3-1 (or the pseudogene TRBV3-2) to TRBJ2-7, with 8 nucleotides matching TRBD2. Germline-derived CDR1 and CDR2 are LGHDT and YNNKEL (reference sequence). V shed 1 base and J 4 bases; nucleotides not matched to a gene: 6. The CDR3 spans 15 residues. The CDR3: CASSQALAGAYEQYF. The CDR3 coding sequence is TGTGCCAGCAGCCAAGCTCTAGCGGGTGCGTACGAGCAGTACTTC.

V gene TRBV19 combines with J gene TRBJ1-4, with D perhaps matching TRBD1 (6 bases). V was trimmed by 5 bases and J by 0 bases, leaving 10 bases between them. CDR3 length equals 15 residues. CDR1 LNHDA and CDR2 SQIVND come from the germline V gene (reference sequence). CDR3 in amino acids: CASSSWTATNEKLFF. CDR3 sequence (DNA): TGTGCCAGTAGTTCCTGGACAGCAACTAATGAAAAACTGTTTTTT.

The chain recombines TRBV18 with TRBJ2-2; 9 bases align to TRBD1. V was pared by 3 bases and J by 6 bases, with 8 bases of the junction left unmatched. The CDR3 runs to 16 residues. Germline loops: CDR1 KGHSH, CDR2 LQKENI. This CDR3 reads CASSPRAQGAAGELFF. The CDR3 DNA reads TGTGCCAGCTCACCGAGGGCACAGGGGGCGGCCGGGGAGCTGTTTTTT.

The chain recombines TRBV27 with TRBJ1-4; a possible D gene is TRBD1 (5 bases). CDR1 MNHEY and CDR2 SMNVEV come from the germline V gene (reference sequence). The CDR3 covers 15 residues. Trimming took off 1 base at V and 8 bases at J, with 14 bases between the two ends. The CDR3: CASSLYPRQNEKLFF. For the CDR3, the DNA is TGTGCCAGCAGTTTATACCCTCGACAGAACGAAAAACTGTTTTTT.

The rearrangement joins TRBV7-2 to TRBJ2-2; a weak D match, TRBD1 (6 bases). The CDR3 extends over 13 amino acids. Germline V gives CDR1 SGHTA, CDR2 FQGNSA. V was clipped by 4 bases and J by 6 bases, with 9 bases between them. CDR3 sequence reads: CASSSQGSGELFF. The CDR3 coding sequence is TGTGCCAGCAGCTCACAGGGCTCCGGGGAGCTGTTTTTT. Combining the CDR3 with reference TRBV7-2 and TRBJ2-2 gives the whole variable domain GAGVSQSPSNKVTEKGKDVELRCDPISGHTALYWYRQSLGQGLEFLIYFQGNSAPDKSGLPSDRFSAERTGGSVSTLTIQRTQQEDSAVYLCASSSQGSGELFFGEGSRLTVL.